This is a list of T cell receptor beta chains from one sample in a study of early T cells in non-severe SARS-CoV-2 infection. TCRdb passed the 5' RACE reads through MiXCR, listing each CDR3 protein once. Found here are fewer than 120,000 distinct CDR3 sequences, roughly 12% of them singletons; the top ten hold approximately 4%. This material consisted of whole blood, taken at baseline. These receptors all stem from an adult who was a healthcare worker with PCR-confirmed SARS-CoV-2 infection or an uninfected control (not recorded which). CDR3s include the opening cysteine and the closing phenylalanine or tryptophan. D genes are given only for firm matches. Rows give clone size only sometimes, using once, few, many, or a class for an expanded clone.

v_gene	abundance	d_gene	j_gene	CDR3nt	CDR3aa
TRBV20-1	-	TRBD2	TRBJ2-7	TGCAGTGCTACAAGCGGGAGGGGGGGCGAGCAGTACTTC	CSATSGRGGEQYF
TRBV20-1	many	TRBD1	TRBJ1-2	TGCAGTGTCACGTCCCGGGACAGGGAGAAAGACTATGGCTACACCTTC	CSVTSRDREKDYGYTF
TRBV7-8	many	-	TRBJ1-4	TGTGCCAGCAGCTTTGGGGGGATAACTAATGAAAAACTGTTTTTT	CASSFGGITNEKLFF
TRBV28	-	-	TRBJ1-1	TGTGCCAGCAGTTTAGATCCCTACCGCACTGAAGCTTTCTTT	CASSLDPYRTEAFF
TRBV13	few	TRBD2	TRBJ2-6	TGTGCCAGCAGCTTAGGCCGGCTAGCGGGAAGTAGTGGGGCCAACGTCCTGACTTTC	CASSLGRLAGSSGANVLTF
TRBV4-1	-	TRBD2	TRBJ2-2	TGCGCCAGCAGCCGAGGGGGACTAGCCGCCGGGGAGCTGTTTTTT	CASSRGGLAAGELFF
TRBV18	few	-	TRBJ2-7	TGTGCCAGCTCACCCGTCCTGGGTCCGGGCTACGAGCAGTACTTC	CASSPVLGPGYEQYF
TRBV19	-	-	TRBJ1-5	TGTGCCAGTAGTATAGGGTTCCAGCCCCAGCATTTT	CASSIGFQPQHF
TRBV28	-	-	TRBJ2-1	TGTGCCAGCAGTTCAGGGGGGGTCGCTTACAATGAGCAGTTCTTC	CASSSGGVAYNEQFF
TRBV5-4	-	TRBD1	TRBJ1-1	TGTGCCAGCGGACAGGGGGATATGAACACTGAAGCTTTCTTT	CASGQGDMNTEAFF
TRBV7-3	-	-	TRBJ2-7	TGTGCCAGCAGCTTAGACGGCAGGGTAGGCGAGCAGTACTTC	CASSLDGRVGEQYF
TRBV19	-	-	TRBJ2-2	TGTGCCAGTAGTATGTGGGTTACCGGGGAGCTGTTTTTT	CASSMWVTGELFF
TRBV28	-	-	TRBJ1-1	TGTGCCAGCAGTTTCAATTTGAACACTGAAGCTTTCTTT	CASSFNLNTEAFF
TRBV7-8	few	-	TRBJ1-1	TGTGCCAGCAGCCCGCAGGGGTTCGCTGAAGCTTTCTTT	CASSPQGFAEAFF
TRBV3-1	-	-	TRBJ1-1	TGTGCCAGCAGCCAAGACAGGGGACGGAACACTGAAGCTTTCTTT	CASSQDRGRNTEAFF
TRBV28	-	-	TRBJ1-1	TGTGCCATTTCTAGGGGAACTGAAGCTTTCTTT	CAISRGTEAFF
TRBV6-7	few	-	TRBJ1-2	TGTGCCAGCAGTTACCCGTTTTCGGGGTTCGGCTATGGCTACACCTTC	CASSYPFSGFGYGYTF
TRBV28	few	TRBD1	TRBJ2-1	TGTGCCAGCAATTTTATCCAGGGACAGGGTAATGAGCAGTTCTTC	CASNFIQGQGNEQFF
TRBV29-1	-	-	TRBJ1-1	TGCAGCGTTGTAGGGATCACTGAAGCTTTCTTT	CSVVGITEAFF
TRBV20-1	few	-	TRBJ1-1	TGCAGTGCTAGTTTTAGGGAAACTGAAGCTTTCTTT	CSASFRETEAFF
TRBV7-6	-	-	TRBJ1-1	TGTGCCGCAGGGGACGCTGAAGCTTTCTTT	CAAGDAEAFF
TRBV27	few	-	TRBJ1-2	TGTGCCAGCGGTAACCGGGACGGTGTCTATGGCTACACCTTC	CASGNRDGVYGYTF
TRBV6-6	-	-	TRBJ2-3	TGTGCCAGCAGTTGGGACGGAGGGTACACAGATACGCAGTATTTT	CASSWDGGYTDTQYF
TRBV10-3	-	TRBD1	TRBJ2-7	TGTGCCATCATGAGACAGGGGGCCGACGAGCAGTACTTC	CAIMRQGADEQYF
TRBV29-1	-	-	TRBJ1-6	TGCAGCGAGAATAATTCACCCCTCCACTTT	CSENNSPLHF
TRBV7-9	-	-	TRBJ2-1	TGTGCCAGCAGCTTAGGCCTACCTTCTTACAATGAGCAGTTCTTC	CASSLGLPSYNEQFF
TRBV20-1	-	TRBD2	TRBJ2-2	TGCAGTGCTAGAGGAAGCGGGGCTACAACGAACACCGGGGAGCTGTTTTTT	CSARGSGATTNTGELFF
TRBV12-3/TRBV12-4	few	-	TRBJ1-1	TGTGCCAGCAGTTTAGCAGGGGTCGCTTTCTTT	CASSLAGVAFF
TRBV20-1	-	-	TRBJ1-4	TGCAGTGCTAGAGATCTGAGTGTCAGCTATAAAGAAAAACTGTTTTTT	CSARDLSVSYKEKLFF
TRBV7-8	many	-	TRBJ2-7	TGTGCCAGCAGCTCCCAGGGAAAACTTGTTTACGAGCAGTACTTC	CASSSQGKLVYEQYF
TRBV7-9	-	-	TRBJ2-7	TGTGCCAGCAGCCCCAGACAGGAGTGGTCCTACGAGCAGTACTTC	CASSPRQEWSYEQYF
TRBV6-6	-	TRBD1	TRBJ2-5	TGTGCCAGCAGTCCCGACAGGGTCGAAGAGACCCAGTACTTC	CASSPDRVEETQYF
TRBV28	few	-	TRBJ1-4	TGTGCCAGCAGTTCCACCCGCAGGGGTGGTGAAAAACTGTTTTTT	CASSSTRRGGEKLFF
TRBV18	few	-	TRBJ2-7	TGTGCCAGCTCACGACTGGGCACACCCTACGAGCAGTACTTC	CASSRLGTPYEQYF
TRBV4-1	-	-	TRBJ2-2	TGCGCCAGCAGCCAAGATCAGTATAGGGCCCTAGCGAGACGGGTTAACACCGGGGAGCTGTTTTTT	CASSQDQYRALARRVNTGELFF
TRBV7-9	-	TRBD1	TRBJ1-2	TGTGCCAGCAGCTTCCAGGGGGCCGCTGGCTACACCTTC	CASSFQGAAGYTF
TRBV6-5	-	TRBD1	TRBJ2-2	TGTGCCAGCAGTGAAGGGACAGGCGGACGTTTCGGCGGGGAGCTGTTTTTT	CASSEGTGGRFGGELFF
TRBV30	many	TRBD1	TRBJ1-1	TGTGCCTGGGGTCAGGGGGTCTCTGAAGCTTTCTTT	CAWGQGVSEAFF
TRBV19	few	-	TRBJ2-1	TGTGCCAGTAGTATATCGTCCATATACAATGAGCAGTTCTTC	CASSISSIYNEQFF
TRBV12-3/TRBV12-4	few	-	TRBJ2-1	TGTGCCAGCAGTTTACCGCAGCAGTTCTTC	CASSLPQQFF
TRBV2	few	TRBD1	TRBJ2-1	TGTGCCAGCACTGGACAGGGGGCGGAAAATGAGCAGTTCTTC	CASTGQGAENEQFF
TRBV18	many	-	TRBJ2-1	TGTGCCAGCTCACCACCGTCTATTAATGAGCAGTTCTTC	CASSPPSINEQFF
TRBV20-1	few	TRBD1	TRBJ2-7	TGCAGTGCTAGAGATTCCGGGACAGGGTCTTCCGAGCAGTACTTC	CSARDSGTGSSEQYF
TRBV18	few	TRBD2	TRBJ2-5	TGTGCCAGCTCACTACTTAGCGGGATCCAAGAGACCCAGTACTTC	CASSLLSGIQETQYF
TRBV7-6	-	-	TRBJ1-3	TGTGCCAGCAGCTTAGAACCAACAAAAACTGGAAACACCATATATTTT	CASSLEPTKTGNTIYF
TRBV14	-	-	TRBJ2-3	TGTGCCAGCAGCCATTTGAGCACAGATACGCAGTATTTT	CASSHLSTDTQYF
TRBV28	-	TRBD1	TRBJ2-3	TGTGCCAGCAGGAGGGACAGCCCCACAGATACGCAGTATTTT	CASRRDSPTDTQYF
TRBV6-5	-	-	TRBJ1-6	TGTGCCAGCAGCCCGCGGACAGAAGGGGCCCTCCACTTT	CASSPRTEGALHF
TRBV3-1	many	TRBD2	TRBJ2-1	TGTGCCAGCAGCCAATGGACTAGCGGGAGGGTGGGTGAGCAGTTCTTC	CASSQWTSGRVGEQFF
TRBV7-9	-	TRBD2	TRBJ2-2	TGTGCCAGCAGACCCACTAGCGGGGCGAACACCGGGGAGCTGTTTTTT	CASRPTSGANTGELFF
TRBV11-3	few	-	TRBJ1-1	TGTGCCAGCAGCTTAGATCGGGGCACTGAAGCTTTCTTT	CASSLDRGTEAFF
TRBV4-2	few	-	TRBJ2-3	TGTGCCAGCAGCCTCCCCGCGGGACTCCGTACGCAGTATTTT	CASSLPAGLRTQYF
TRBV20-1	few	-	TRBJ2-2	TGCAGTGCTAGGAGCGCCGGGGAGCTGTTTTTT	CSARSAGELFF